The 6 T cell receptor beta chains listed next were all sequenced from one sample in a study of Graves' ophthalmopathy and Graves' hyperthyroidism. RNA transcripts served as template for amplifying TCR beta CDR3 sequences. Amplification began with first-round RT-PCR using HTBI primers, then second-round multiplex PCR was performed. TCRdb used MiXCR to reprocess the multiplex PCR reads, holding one entry per CDR3 protein. The sample lists some 750,000 distinct CDR3 sequences, approximately 40% occurring once. Source material: peripheral blood. The receptors come from an adult man with Graves' ophthalmopathy.

Note on this clonotype: This may stem from a read error, because a much larger clone lies one nucleotide away. The CDR3 protein is CVSSHVGVGYTF. The DNA for the CDR3 is TGTGTCAGCAGCCACGTAGGGGTCGGCTACACCTTC. V and J are TRBV7-9 and TRBJ1-2; D possibly corresponds to TRBD1 (5 bases). This CDR3 region has 12 residues. The germline CDR1 and CDR2 sequences are SEHNR and FQNEAQ (reference sequence).

The V call is TRBV24-1, the J call TRBJ2-2, with 9 bases lining up with TRBD1. This CDR3 has 15 residues. V was pared by 4 bases and J by 3 bases, with 2 bases of the junction left unmatched. In germline, CDR1 is KGHDR, CDR2 SFDVKD. The CDR3 DNA follows: TGTGCCACCAGTGAGACAGGGGGATACACCGGGGAGCTGTTTTTT. It yields the protein CATSETGGYTGELFF.

V usage is TRBV29-1 and J usage is TRBJ1-1, with D possibly TRBD1 on 5 matching bases. The CDR3 sequence is 15 residues long. Germline values: CDR1 SQVTM, CDR2 ANQGSEA. The V gene lost 0 bases and the J gene lost 4 bases, with 15 bases spanning the gap. The CDR3 loop reads CSVEEDNNGGTEAFF. DNA for the CDR3: TGCAGCGTTGAAGAGGACAATAATGGTGGCACTGAAGCTTTCTTT. The whole variable domain, filled in from reference TRBV29-1 and TRBJ1-1, reads SAVISQKPSRDICQRGTSLTIQCQVDSQVTMMFWYRQQPGQSLTLIATANQGSEATYESGFVIDKFPISRPNLTFSTLTVSNMSPEDSSIYLCSVEEDNNGGTEAFFGQGTRLTVV.

The chain has TRBV7-8 and TRBJ1-6, with D possibly being TRBD1 (5 bases). Germline V gives CDR1 SGHVS, CDR2 FQNEAQ. The CDR3 has 14 residues. Trimming removed 0 bases from V and 10 bases from J, with 10 bases in between. As DNA, the CDR3 is TGTGCCAGCAGCTTAGCAGGGGCCCGGTCACCCCTCCACTTT. Its translation is CASSLAGARSPLHF.

This clonotype was seen repeatedly, ten times or more. The V call is TRBV6-5, the J call TRBJ1-2, with no clear D. V was trimmed by 4 bases and J by 4 bases, leaving 7 bases between them. This CDR3 is 12 amino acids long. Germline V gene sequence: CDR1 MNHEY, CDR2 SVGAGI. The CDR3 DNA reads TGTGCCAGCAGTTCAGACCCCTATGGCTACACCTTC. Encoded protein: CASSSDPYGYTF.

This clonotype occurred many times. V is TRBV10-3 and J is TRBJ2-6; 7 bases map to TRBD2. V shed 1 base, J shed 0 bases, and the junction held 12 bases outside the gene matches. The CDR3 loop spans 20 amino acids. Germline CDR1 reads ENHRY; CDR2 reads SYGVKD. The CDR3 nucleotides read TGTGCCATCAGTGAGTACCCGCTAGCGGTCCTCAGCTCTGGGGCCAACGTCCTGACTTTC. Protein: CAISEYPLAVLSSGANVLTF.